This is a list of T cell receptor beta chains from one sample in a study of blood T cell repertoires in COVID-19. The data were produced by immunoSEQ multiplex PCR, yet TCRdb's version contains in-frame clones alone and is incomplete. The data show about 180,000 clones, with more than 80% seen just once and approximately 6.2% held by the top ten. Source material: PBMCs or T cells enriched from blood (not recorded which). The receptors derive from a middle-aged man who had recovered from COVID-19. CDR3s leave out the opening cysteine and the closing phenylalanine or tryptophan. The order of the fields is V gene, J gene, CDR3 protein.

TRBV5-8	TRBJ2-1	ASRAGTGDGPF
TRBV10-1	TRBJ2-3	ASSGSRGFSAQY
TRBV18	TRBJ1-1	ASSPTQGTEAF
TRBV10-3	TRBJ2-3	AISDPGVAGSTDTQY
TRBV29-1	TRBJ2-5	SVPTPRTEETQY
TRBV11-2	TRBJ2-7	ASSWGSGSYEQY
TRBV5-1	TRBJ1-1	ASRVGDGTEAF
TRBV10-3	TRBJ1-2	AIQRDRGSLYGYT
TRBV3-1/TRBV3-2	TRBJ1-1	ASSPLPRTGNTEAF
TRBV3-1/TRBV3-2	TRBJ1-1	ASSPPEGGAF
TRBV7-9	TRBJ2-1	ASSPPGLAGVTEQF
TRBV2	TRBJ1-3	ASVPGQGSLSGNTIY
TRBV27	TRBJ2-1	ASSNLPSSGLDEQF
TRBV19	TRBJ1-1	ASTPGPGSTEAF
TRBV6-5	TRBJ1-2	ASSPQGQGTGYT
TRBV3-1/TRBV3-2	TRBJ1-1	ASSLRRGQGFSEAF
TRBV30	TRBJ1-2	AWSGPGEGYT